These 29 T cell receptor beta chains share one sample of origin, sequenced in a study of blood T cell repertoires in COVID-19. The method was immunoSEQ multiplex PCR; TCRdb's version includes in-frame clones alone and lacks a portion of them. The sample shows 110,000 to 150,000 clones, around four fifths of them seen only once. Material: peripheral blood. The receptors stem from a human donor in a cohort sampled during active COVID-19.

The V gene is TRBV19, the J gene TRBJ1-1, with D tentatively TRBD1 (5 bases). The germline V gene encodes CDR1 LNHDA and CDR2 SQIVND (reference sequence). V gave up 5 bases and J gave up 3 bases, with 13 bases separating them. The CDR3 is 14 amino acids. CDR3 loop: CASSYGTWDTEAFF. CDR3 in DNA: TGTGCCAGTAGTTATGGGACTTGGGACACTGAAGCTTTCTTT.

To note about this clone: The same CDR3 arises from other DNA sequences in this sample as well. This chain links TRBV7-2 with TRBJ2-7; 10 nucleotides match TRBD2. The CDR3 totals 16 residues. The germline gives CDR1 SGHTA, CDR2 FQGNSA. Trimming at V came to 4 bases and at J to 4 bases, leaving 10 bases not matched to a gene. The CDR3 nucleotides are TGTGCCAGCAGCTGGGTGGCCGGGACTAGCGAGTACGAGCAGTACTTC. Amino acid sequence: CASSWVAGTSEYEQYF.

V is TRBV28 and J is TRBJ2-5; a weak D match, TRBD2 (6 bases). V was shortened by 6 bases and J by 7 bases, with 24 bases between the two germline ends. The CDR3 runs 16 residues. CDR1 is MDHEN, CDR2 SYDVKM, per germline. The CDR3 loop is CASSDPEWLGGTTQYF. CDR3 bases: TGTGCCAGCAGCGACCCCGAGTGGTTGGGCGGGACGACCCAGTACTTC.

The chain joins TRBV19 to TRBJ2-7; no reliable D call. CDR3 length equals 13 residues. V lost 3 bases, J lost 3 bases, and 9 bases lay in between. CDR1 and CDR2 from the germline V gene are LNHDA and SQIVND (reference sequence). This chain's CDR3 is CASSIGQSYEQYF. CDR3 nucleotide sequence: TGTGCCAGTAGTATTGGGCAGAGCTACGAGCAGTACTTC.

This clone was seen a few times. V gene TRBV3-1 (or the pseudogene TRBV3-2) combines with J gene TRBJ2-1, with a tentative D call TRBD2 (5 bases). Germline CDR1 reads LGHDT; CDR2 reads YNNKEL (reference sequence). This CDR3 contains 17 residues. V shed 2 bases and J shed 6 bases, with 20 bases lying between them. The CDR3: CASSQTPGWVSVNEQFF. In DNA form, the CDR3 reads TGTGCCAGCAGCCAAACACCGGGATGGGTTTCGGTCAATGAGCAGTTCTTC.

The chain recombines TRBV30 with TRBJ1-2; unclear D gene. Germline CDR1 GTSNPN, CDR2 SVGIG (reference sequence). The V end lost 0 bases, the J end lost 4 bases, and 15 bases lay between the germline ends. The CDR3 has 15 amino acids. The CDR3, as DNA: TGTGCCTGGAGTGTCCCCGGGGATTTACTCTATGGCTACACCTTC. Translation gives CAWSVPGDLLYGYTF.

The chain employs TRBV27 and TRBJ1-1, with D unresolved. V was pared by 3 bases and J by 5 bases, with 10 bases between. Germline V lookup: CDR1 MNHEY, CDR2 SMNVEV (reference sequence). This CDR3 contains 13 residues. This CDR3 is CASSLWRETEAFF. In nucleotides, the CDR3 is TGTGCCAGCAGTTTGTGGAGGGAGACTGAAGCTTTCTTT.

This rearrangement joins TRBV9 to TRBJ1-4; D gene ambiguous. V was trimmed by 4 bases and J by 8 bases, leaving 15 bases between them. Germline V gene sequence: CDR1 SGDLS, CDR2 YYNGEE. This CDR3 spans 14 amino acids. The CDR3 loop reads CASSLDTGEEKLFF. The CDR3 nucleotides are TGTGCCAGCAGCCTTGACACCGGCGAGGAAAAACTGTTTTTT.

The V and J genes are TRBV7-2 and TRBJ2-5; 9 nucleotides agree with TRBD2. The germline V gene encodes CDR1 SGHTA and CDR2 FQGNSA. There are 15 residues in the CDR3. Unmatched junction bases numbered 5, after V lost 1 base and J lost 5 bases. This CDR3 is CASSLVASGKETQYF. DNA for the CDR3: TGTGCCAGCAGCTTAGTGGCTAGCGGGAAGGAGACCCAGTACTTC.

V usage is TRBV6-2 or TRBV6-3 and J usage is TRBJ2-2; 12 nucleotides align to TRBD2. The V gene's germline CDR1 is MNHEY and CDR2 SVGEGT. J was trimmed by 5 bases and V by 5 bases; bases with no gene match: 9. The CDR3 contains 17 residues. CDR3 residues: CASSSTPGLAGTGELFF. In DNA form, the CDR3 reads TGTGCCAGCAGTAGCACTCCCGGACTAGCGGGGACCGGGGAGCTGTTTTTT.

V usage is TRBV25-1 and J usage is TRBJ1-2; 10 bases are shared with TRBD1. V shed 6 bases, J shed 4 bases, and the junction held 8 bases outside the gene matches. The CDR3 length is 15 residues. Germline-derived CDR1 and CDR2 are MGHDK and SYGVNS. The CDR3 region is CASRGTGVSGYGYTF. CDR3 nucleotides: TGTGCCAGCAGAGGGACAGGGGTCTCCGGCTATGGCTACACCTTC.

This rearrangement joins TRBV7-9 to TRBJ1-4; D uncertain. This CDR3 is built from 16 residues. Trimming removed 3 bases from V and 4 bases from J, with 15 bases in between. The germline V gene encodes CDR1 SEHNR and CDR2 FQNEAQ (reference sequence). CDR3 sequence (DNA): TGTGCCAGCAGCTTCAGAGGATCTCTCAGTAATGAAAAACTGTTTTTT. Residues: CASSFRGSLSNEKLFF.

At least ten counts were recorded for this clone. V gene TRBV7-3 combines with J gene TRBJ2-7, with D possibly matching TRBD1 (6 bases). CDR1 and CDR2 (germline): SGHTA, FQGTGA. The CDR3 loop spans 14 amino acids. Trimming shortened V by 5 bases and J by 4 bases, and 15 bases separated the two germline ends. CDR3: CASSHGQPPYEQYF. In DNA, the CDR3 is TGTGCCAGCAGCCACGGACAGCCACCTTACGAGCAGTACTTC.

V is TRBV7-8 and J is TRBJ1-1; 7 bases are a match to TRBD1. The CDR3 is 16 amino acids. J was trimmed by 0 bases and V by 0 bases; bases with no gene match: 4. The germline V gene encodes CDR1 SGHVS and CDR2 FQNEAQ. The DNA of the CDR3 is TGTGCCAGCAGCTTAGCGTCCAGGGGGGTGAACACTGAAGCTTTCTTT. Its protein product is CASSLASRGVNTEAFF.

The chain carries TRBV6-5 and TRBJ1-1; TRBD1 might be the D (6 bases). Germline CDR1 and CDR2: MNHEY and SVGAGI. V was clipped by 6 bases and J by 5 bases, with 13 bases between them. The CDR3 spans 13 residues. The CDR3 loop is CASRAGAYTEAFF. Written as DNA, the CDR3 is TGTGCCAGCAGGGCAGGGGCATATACTGAAGCTTTCTTT.

V is TRBV9 and J is TRBJ2-1; 7 bases fit TRBD1. The germline gives CDR1 SGDLS, CDR2 YYNGEE. With V trimmed by 0 bases and J by 4 bases, 4 bases remained unmatched. The CDR3 is 15 amino acids. CDR3 nucleotides: TGTGCCAGCAGCGTAGACAGGGGCAGGTACAATGAGCAGTTCTTC. It encodes CASSVDRGRYNEQFF.

The gene calls are TRBV9 and TRBJ1-1, with D perhaps matching TRBD1 (6 bases). CDR3 length equals 15 residues. Per germline, CDR1 SGDLS and CDR2 YYNGEE. With 4 bases removed from V and 1 base from J, the gap between germline ends came to 14 bases. The CDR3 nucleotides are TGTGCCAGCAGCCCCCTCGTAGGGGGGAACACTGAAGCTTTCTTT. Protein: CASSPLVGGNTEAFF.

With respect to this clone: Its ends do not fully match the called genes, so a read error is possible. The V and J genes are TRBV2 and TRBJ2-1; 11 positions agree with TRBD2. CDR1 is SNHLY and CDR2 is FYNNEI in the germline V gene. The CDR3 covers 16 residues. The DNA for the CDR3 is TGTGCCAGCAGTGTAGAAGGGGTAGCGGGAGGGCTTAAGTTAGTCTTC. This encodes CASSVEGVAGGLKLVF.

The chain is built from TRBV19 and TRBJ2-3; the D gene is possibly TRBD2 (6 bases). Trimming pared 5 bases from V and 2 bases from J, leaving 11 bases between. In germline, CDR1 is LNHDA, CDR2 SQIVND (reference sequence). This CDR3 comprises 14 residues. CDR3 sequence: CASSRDLATDTQYF. DNA for the CDR3: TGTGCCAGTAGTCGGGACTTGGCCACAGATACGCAGTATTTT.

The CDR3: CASSPRPGTGMDGYTF. The CDR3 nucleotides are TGTGCCAGTAGTCCTCGTCCCGGGACAGGGATGGATGGCTACACCTTC. The chain links TRBV19 to TRBJ1-2, with 9 nucleotides matching TRBD1. Trimming removed 5 bases from V and 6 bases from J; junction bases left unmatched: 13. The CDR3 spans 16 residues. Germline values: CDR1 LNHDA, CDR2 SQIVND (reference sequence).

A note on this clone: The sample contains more than one DNA sequence encoding this CDR3. This chain connects TRBV19 to TRBJ2-7; TRBD1 is a possible D gene (5 bases). Germline CDR1 and CDR2: LNHDA and SQIVND (reference sequence). With 6 bases removed from V and 4 bases from J, the gap between germline ends came to 10 bases. The CDR3 consists of 12 residues. The CDR3: CASSGQGYEQYF. The CDR3 region has the DNA TGTGCCAGTAGCGGGCAGGGTTACGAGCAGTACTTC.

The chain combines TRBV11-1 with TRBJ2-3; 9 nucleotides match TRBD1. CDR1 SGHAT and CDR2 FQDESV come from the germline V gene (reference sequence). This CDR3 is 14 amino acids long. V lost 6 bases, J lost 5 bases, and 6 bases stayed unmatched. The CDR3 is CASSSGTGLDTQYF. The CDR3 region has the DNA TGTGCCAGCAGTTCCGGGACAGGGTTAGATACGCAGTATTTT.

The chain links TRBV7-9 to TRBJ1-1; D not resolved. The ends were cut back, 0 bases at V and 4 bases at J, with 12 bases in the middle. Germline assignment: CDR1 SEHNR and CDR2 FQNEAQ (reference sequence). The CDR3 has 15 amino acids. The chain's CDR3 is CASSLAAGPGTEAFF. In DNA, the CDR3 is TGTGCCAGCAGCTTAGCGGCTGGGCCCGGCACTGAAGCTTTCTTT.

The chain links TRBV18 to TRBJ2-3, with D maybe TRBD1 (6 bases). The V gene lost 3 bases and the J gene lost 6 bases, with 10 bases spanning the gap. The CDR3 extends over 13 amino acids. Per germline, CDR1 KGHSH and CDR2 LQKENI. In DNA, the CDR3 is TGTGCCAGCTCACCGGGGGCGACGGATACGCAGTATTTT. Its protein product is CASSPGATDTQYF. The full variable domain, rest sourced from reference TRBV18 and TRBJ2-3, is NAGVMQNPRHLVRRRGQEARLRCSPMKGHSHVYWYRQLPEEGLKFMVYLQKENIIDESGMPKERFSAEFPKEGPSILRIQQVVRGDSAAYFCASSPGATDTQYFGPGTRLTVL.

Here the CDR3 reads CASSLGVAGLYEQYF. The CDR3, as DNA: TGCGCCAGCAGCTTGGGGGTAGCGGGCCTATACGAGCAGTACTTC. The chain uses TRBV5-1 and TRBJ2-7; 7 nucleotides line up with TRBD2. V lost 0 bases, J lost 4 bases, and 7 bases stayed unmatched. The CDR3 length is 15 residues. Germline lookup yields CDR1 SGHRS and CDR2 YFSETQ.

V gene TRBV6-2 or TRBV6-3 combines with J gene TRBJ2-1; D ambiguous. The V and J ends lost 6 bases and 0 bases respectively, with 15 bases between them. Germline CDR1 and CDR2: MNHEY and SVGEGT. There are 16 residues in the CDR3. CDR3 DNA: TGTGCCAGCAGCCTCCATGCTAGGCGCTCCTACAATGAGCAGTTCTTC. This gives the protein CASSLHARRSYNEQFF.

The chain uses TRBV19 and TRBJ1-4; no definite D call. Trimming removed 5 bases at V and 7 bases at J, with 14 bases between. The CDR3 is made up of 14 amino acids. The germline CDR1 and CDR2 sequences are LNHDA and SQIVND (reference sequence). The CDR3 spells CASSSEVVGEKLFF. DNA for the CDR3: TGTGCCAGTAGTTCCGAGGTCGTCGGTGAAAAACTGTTTTTT.

The genes are TRBV5-1 and TRBJ2-1; D is ambiguous. This CDR3 is 16 amino acids long. V lost 0 bases, J lost 0 bases, and 10 bases lay in between. Germline V gene lookup returns CDR1 SGHRS and CDR2 YFSETQ. CDR3 residues: CASSLETSSSYNEQFF. DNA of the CDR3: TGCGCCAGCAGCTTGGAGACTTCGAGCTCCTACAATGAGCAGTTCTTC.

The chain carries TRBV2 and TRBJ2-3, with 10 positions matching TRBD2. Germline V gene data show CDR1 as SNHLY and CDR2 as FYNNEI. The CDR3 covers 17 residues. After removal of 2 bases from V and 2 bases from J, the junction contained 7 bases not matched to a gene. The CDR3: CASSEPRSGRITDTQYF. In DNA form, the CDR3 reads TGTGCCAGCAGTGAACCTCGTAGCGGGAGGATCACAGATACGCAGTATTTT. Looking up the rest from reference TRBV2 and TRBJ2-3 gives the full variable domain: EPEVTQTPSHQVTQMGQEVILRCVPISNHLYFYWYRQILGQKVEFLVSFYNNEISEKSEIFDDQFSVERPDGSNFTLKIRSTKLEDSAMYFCASSEPRSGRITDTQYFGPGTRLTVL.